This T cell receptor beta chain was captured in a study of blood T cell repertoires in COVID-19. Germline CDR1 and CDR2: LNHDA and SQIVND (reference sequence). Trimming pared 7 bases from V and 0 bases from J, leaving 15 bases between. CDR3 length equals 15 residues. The repertoire was sequenced with immunoSEQ multiplex PCR; TCRdb's copy has only in-frame clones and lacks some. The repertoire has 150,000 or so clones, about four fifths of them found once; the top ten carry approximately 2.9%. This TCR derives from a woman of 80 years or more with acute or convalescent COVID-19. The source material was peripheral blood. The chain employs TRBV19 and TRBJ1-1, with unresolved D. The CDR3 DNA reads TGTGCCAGTATTCACGTAGGGAGGTTGAACACTGAAGCTTTCTTT. As protein: CASIHVGRLNTEAFF. The full variable domain, its missing parts supplied by reference TRBV19 and TRBJ1-1, is DGGITQSPKYLFRKEGQNVTLSCEQNLNHDAMYWYRQDPGQGLRLIYYSQIVNDFQKGDIAEGYSVSREKKESFPLTVTSAQKNPTAFYLCASIHVGRLNTEAFFGQGTRLTVV.